Included here is one TCR beta chain sequence, with context. Its antigen is still unknown. This sample is drawn from a study of shared clonotypes between healthy human individuals. The overall study: Two women and a few men aged 18 to 49 served as donors.

Whole-study findings and limits: Larger estimated richness was generally recorded for naive subsets relative to memory subsets.

The assay ran at deep level. Sorted-subset replicate PCR reactions were performed with 200 ng DNA, corresponding to 25,000 to 35,000 T cell genomes. The data were produced by immunoSEQ multiplex PCR, yet TCRdb's version contains in-frame clones alone and is incomplete. The table includes about 710,000 clones, approximately 73% detected once. The CDR3 totals 13 residues. Between the trimmed V and J ends, which lost 6 bases and 6 bases, there was a span of 15 bases. Looked up from germline, CDR1 is MGHDK and CDR2 is SYGVNS. The sequencing sample was made of memory CD4+ T cells sorted from blood. The subset is: CD45RA-negative fraction. This TCR was sampled from a young woman in good health. The genes are TRBV25-1 and TRBJ2-7; D gene ambiguous. The CDR3 spells CASRGQVLREQYF. The CDR3 DNA reads TGTGCCAGCAGAGGGCAAGTCCTTCGCGAGCAGTACTTC.